A selection of T cell receptor beta chains follows, all from one sample in a study of shared clonotypes between healthy human individuals. Profiling relied on immunoSEQ multiplex PCR, and the TCRdb table lists in-frame clones only, not all of them. The data show some 2,500,000 clones, roughly 93% seen once. Sequencing was performed on naive CD4+ T cells from PBMCs. The source of these receptors is a man aged 18 to 35 in good health. Some clones in this sample may be carry-over from other donors' samples. Each CDR3 is given with its conserved first and last residue. A D gene is named only where the DNA matches it firmly. Some rows mark clone size as missing; the rest say once, few, many or name a class of expanded clone.

CDR3 length | D gene | J gene | V gene | clone size | CDR3 DNA | CDR3 protein
16 | . | TRBJ2-1 | TRBV7-8 | . | TGTGCCAGCAGCTTAGATAACAGCCTTGGGAGCAATGAGCAGTTCTTC | CASSLDNSLGSNEQFF
14 | . | TRBJ2-7 | TRBV5-1 | once | TGCGCCAGCATGATCATTAGCGGCAACTACGAGCAGTACTTC | CASMIISGNYEQYF
14 | . | TRBJ2-2 | TRBV6-1 | . | TGTGCCAGCATGTTCGGGGGGAACACCGGGGAGCTGTTTTTT | CASMFGGNTGELFF
15 | . | TRBJ1-4 | TRBV27 | . | TGTGCCAGCAGTCCCCTGCGGGGCGGTCGGGAAAAACTGTTTTTT | CASSPLRGGREKLFF
13 | . | TRBJ2-1 | TRBV7-9 | . | TGTGCCAGCAGCTTAGCAGGGGCAGGGATGGAGTTCTTC | CASSLAGAGMEFF
15 | TRBD2 | TRBJ2-3 | TRBV19 | . | TGTGCCAGTAGTTCTAGCGGGGAACCCTGGGATACGCAGTATTTT | CASSSSGEPWDTQYF
13 | TRBD1 | TRBJ1-4 | TRBV28 | . | TGTGCCAGCAGTTCCGCGGACAGGGAAAAACTGTTTTTT | CASSSADREKLFF
16 | . | TRBJ1-5 | TRBV28 | . | TGTGCCAGCAGTTCCCTTGCCGCGGCTCCTAATCAGCCCCAGCATTTT | CASSSLAAAPNQPQHF
14 | . | TRBJ2-1 | TRBV7-9 | . | TGTGCCAGCAGCTCCCGCCGGGACAAGGATGAGCAGTTCTTC | CASSSRRDKDEQFF
15 | . | TRBJ2-7 | TRBV7-9 | . | TGTGCCAGCAGTTACTTTCGACGTTTTCCCTACGAGCAGTACTTC | CASSYFRRFPYEQYF
16 | TRBD1 | TRBJ1-2 | TRBV5-4 | . | TGTGCCAGCAGCTTGGGCGGGACAGGGGCAAACTATGGCTACACCTTC | CASSLGGTGANYGYTF
14 | . | TRBJ1-1 | TRBV6-5 | . | TGTGCCAGCAGCTACAGGTCCGGGAACACTGAAGCTTTCTTT | CASSYRSGNTEAFF
11 | . | TRBJ2-3 | TRBV18 | few | TGTGCCAGCTCACCGGCAGATACGCAGTATTTT | CASSPADTQYF
15 | . | TRBJ2-1 | TRBV9 | . | TGTGCCAGCAGCGTACGGGCGGGCTCCTACAATGAGCAGTTCTTC | CASSVRAGSYNEQFF
13 | . | TRBJ2-5 | TRBV2 | once | TGTGCCAGCAGTGAGGGTTGGAAAGAGACCCAGTACTTC | CASSEGWKETQYF
15 | TRBD1 | TRBJ2-3 | TRBV5-1 | . | TGCGCCAGCAGCTTGGGGGGACAGAGTACAGATACGCAGTATTTT | CASSLGGQSTDTQYF
14 | TRBD2 | TRBJ2-7 | TRBV2 | . | TGTGCCAGCAGTGGGCGACTAGCGGGAGTTGAGCAGTACTTC | CASSGRLAGVEQYF
15 | . | TRBJ2-2 | TRBV6-1 | . | TGTGCCAGCAGTGAAGCGCGATCTTGGGCCGGGGAGCTGTTTTTT | CASSEARSWAGELFF
16 | . | TRBJ2-2 | TRBV18 | . | TGTGCCAGCTCAGTCGTAACCGGGAGGAACACCGGGGAGCTGTTTTTT | CASSVVTGRNTGELFF
14 | TRBD2 | TRBJ2-7 | TRBV29-1 | . | TGCAGCGTTGCGTGGCGGGAGGGCCCCTACGAGCAGTACTTC | CSVAWREGPYEQYF
16 | . | TRBJ2-4 | TRBV30 | . | TGTGCCTGGAGCCCAGGGATTGGGGCAGCCAAAAACATTCAGTACTTC | CAWSPGIGAAKNIQYF
16 | . | TRBJ1-3 | TRBV28 | . | TGTGCCAGCAGTCCCCCTGGACAGAGGGCTGGAAACACCATATATTTT | CASSPPGQRAGNTIYF
15 | . | TRBJ2-3 | TRBV6-6 | once | TGTGCCAGCAGTTCTGGGACGGCCCACACAGATACGCAGTATTTT | CASSSGTAHTDTQYF
15 | . | TRBJ2-5 | TRBV6-5 | . | TGTGCCAGCAGTTACTCGGTCCCGCGCCAAGAGACCCAGTACTTC | CASSYSVPRQETQYF
15 | . | TRBJ2-1 | TRBV28 | . | TGTGCCAGCAGGTCCCTCGGGACGAGATACAATGAGCAGTTCTTC | CASRSLGTRYNEQFF
13 | . | TRBJ2-3 | TRBV28 | . | TGTGCCAGCACCACCGACAGCACAGATACGCAGTATTTT | CASTTDSTDTQYF
10 | . | TRBJ2-7 | TRBV10-2 | . | TGCGCCAGCGGCCGCTACGAGCAGTACTTC | CASGRYEQYF
16 | . | TRBJ2-5 | TRBV5-4 | . | TGTGCCAGCAGCTTGGGAGGGGTTCGTGAAGGGCAGACCCAGTACTTC | CASSLGGVREGQTQYF
13 | TRBD1 | TRBJ1-2 | TRBV13 | . | TGTGCCAGCAGCCAGGGGGGCCTCTATGGCTACACCTTC | CASSQGGLYGYTF
15 | . | TRBJ1-2 | TRBV29-1 | . | TGCAGCGTTGAACGGGTAAAGGGGTTAGCCTATGGCTACACCTTC | CSVERVKGLAYGYTF
14 | . | TRBJ2-7 | TRBV2 | . | TGTGCCAGCAGTGACAGGCGTTTCTCCTACGAGCAGTACTTC | CASSDRRFSYEQYF
14 | TRBD1 | TRBJ1-3 | TRBV7-9 | . | TGTGCCAGCAGCGACAGGGCGGAAGGAAACACCATATATTTT | CASSDRAEGNTIYF
14 | . | TRBJ2-5 | TRBV29-1 | once | TGCAGCGTTGAACCATCCCGAAGCAAAGAGACCCAGTACTTC | CSVEPSRSKETQYF
16 | . | TRBJ2-1 | TRBV12-5 | . | TGTGCTAGTGGTTTGGTACGCGACAGAGTCTACAATGAGCAGTTCTTC | CASGLVRDRVYNEQFF
15 | TRBD1 | TRBJ1-5 | TRBV6-1 | . | TGTGCCAGCACAACCGGACAGGGTCGCAATCAGCCCCAGCATTTT | CASTTGQGRNQPQHF
15 | . | TRBJ1-4 | TRBV7-9 | . | TGTGCCAGCAGCTCCGGGGACGGGGCCGCGGGAAAACTGTTTTTT | CASSSGDGAAGKLFF
12 | . | TRBJ2-5 | TRBV2 | . | TGTGCCAGCAACGAGCGCCGGGAGACCCAGTACTTC | CASNERRETQYF
13 | . | TRBJ2-7 | TRBV5-1 | . | TGCGCCAGCAGTCAAGGCGGCCCCTACGAGCAGTACTTC | CASSQGGPYEQYF
11 | . | TRBJ2-5 | TRBV20-1 | . | TGCAGTGCGGGGCCTGGGGAGACCCAGTACTTC | CSAGPGETQYF
15 | . | TRBJ2-3 | TRBV7-2 | . | TGTGCCAGCAGCTTAGGAGGGTCCCGCACAGATACGCAGTATTTT | CASSLGGSRTDTQYF
15 | TRBD2 | TRBJ2-3 | TRBV29-1 | . | TGCAGCGCAAAACCTAGCGGGAGGGCCCCAGATACGCAGTATTTT | CSAKPSGRAPDTQYF
14 | TRBD1 | TRBJ2-5 | TRBV14 | once | TGTGCCAGCAGCCGCCTACAGGGGGCAGAGACCCAGTACTTC | CASSRLQGAETQYF
14 | TRBD1 | TRBJ2-5 | TRBV5-1 | . | TGCGCCAGCAGCTTTGGGACAGGGCAAGAGACCCAGTACTTC | CASSFGTGQETQYF
16 | TRBD1 | TRBJ1-4 | TRBV4-2 | . | TGTGCCAGCAGCCCCGGGGACAGGACCTTTAATGAAAAACTGTTTTTT | CASSPGDRTFNEKLFF
13 | . | TRBJ2-3 | TRBV27 | . | TGTGCCAGCAGTTTAAGAGGGACGGATACGCAGTATTTT | CASSLRGTDTQYF
16 | TRBD1 | TRBJ1-3 | TRBV28 | . | TGTGCCAGCAGTTGGACAGGGGAGATTTCTGGAAACACCATATATTTT | CASSWTGEISGNTIYF
15 | TRBD2 | TRBJ2-7 | TRBV6-1 | . | TGTGCCAGCAGGCTAGAGGGCGGGAGCTCCTACGAGCAGTACTTC | CASRLEGGSSYEQYF
19 | TRBD2 | TRBJ2-1 | TRBV7-9 | . | TGTGCCAGCAGCCCCCAGGCGTTACCCGGGACTAGTTCCTACAATGAGCAGTTCTTC | CASSPQALPGTSSYNEQFF
14 | TRBD2 | TRBJ2-7 | TRBV6-6 | . | TGTGCCAGCAAAATCCAGCGGGAGGGCCTCGAGCAGTACTTC | CASKIQREGLEQYF
14 | . | TRBJ2-1 | TRBV11-3 | . | TGTGCCAGCAGCTTAGATATCGGGTACAATGAGCAGTTCTTC | CASSLDIGYNEQFF
13 | . | TRBJ2-7 | TRBV7-8 | . | TGTGCCAGCAGCTTATTGGGGGGCGGCGAGCAGTACTTC | CASSLLGGGEQYF
15 | . | TRBJ2-2 | TRBV19 | . | TGTGCCAGTATCCAGGGATACCCTAACACCGGGGAGCTGTTTTTT | CASIQGYPNTGELFF
14 | . | TRBJ1-2 | TRBV7-9 | . | TGTGCCAGCAGCTTAGGGACAGCTTCTGAAGGCTACACCTTC | CASSLGTASEGYTF
13 | TRBD1 | TRBJ1-6 | TRBV6-4 | . | TGTGCCAGCAGTCTTCAGGGGGGGTCACCCCTCCACTTT | CASSLQGGSPLHF
12 | . | TRBJ1-2 | TRBV19 | . | TGTGCCAGCTCCTGGGGAGGGCGAGGCTACACCTTC | CASSWGGRGYTF
14 | TRBD1 | TRBJ1-1 | TRBV11-2 | . | TGTGCCAGCAGCTTGGGACAGACGAACACTGAAGCTTTCTTT | CASSLGQTNTEAFF
13 | . | TRBJ2-1 | TRBV11-3 | . | TGTGCCAGCAGCGTATCTAGGGGCGGTGAGCAGTTCTTC | CASSVSRGGEQFF
17 | . | TRBJ1-3 | TRBV4-1 | . | TGCGCCAGCAGCCAAAACCCCGGGAGGGGGTCCGGAAACACCATATATTTT | CASSQNPGRGSGNTIYF
14 | . | TRBJ1-3 | TRBV5-1 | . | TGCGCCAGCAGCGACACGAGCTCTGGAAACACCATATATTTT | CASSDTSSGNTIYF
16 | . | TRBJ1-1 | TRBV14 | . | TGTGCCAGCAGCCTTGTATTGCCCCGACAAAACGCTGAAGCTTTCTTT | CASSLVLPRQNAEAFF